A selection of T cell receptor beta chains follows, all from one sample in a study of cytomegalovirus exposure and HLA in healthy donors. The assay was immunoSEQ multiplex PCR, and TCRdb's table has in-frame clones only and misses some. The sample has some 150,000 clones, roughly 80% seen once; the top ten hold 6% to 9%. Sequenced material: PBMCs. The receptors here all came from a woman in her 30s in good health and CMV-seropositive. The CDR3 runs from the conserved cysteine through the conserved F or W. A D gene is named only where the DNA matches it firmly. Where a row states a size, it is once, few, many or the class of an expanded clone; other rows omit it.

clone_size: .; j_call: TRBJ1-1; d_call: .; v_call: TRBV7-2; cdr3_nt: TGTGCCAGCAGCATATCAAGGGGGGGGTGGACTGAAGCTTTCTTT; cdr3_aa: CASSISRGGWTEAFF
clone_size: .; j_call: TRBJ1-4; d_call: .; v_call: TRBV18; cdr3_nt: TGTGCCAGCTCACCACAGAGGTTTCGGACTAATGAAAAACTGTTTTTT; cdr3_aa: CASSPQRFRTNEKLFF
clone_size: few; j_call: TRBJ1-2; d_call: TRBD1; v_call: TRBV7-9; cdr3_nt: TGTGCCAGCAGCCTGGGGACAGGGATCTATGGCTACACCTTC; cdr3_aa: CASSLGTGIYGYTF
clone_size: .; j_call: TRBJ2-7; d_call: TRBD1; v_call: TRBV4-1; cdr3_nt: TGCGCCAGCAGCCAAGAAGGGGACAGTATCTACGAGCAGTACTTC; cdr3_aa: CASSQEGDSIYEQYF
clone_size: .; j_call: TRBJ1-3; d_call: .; v_call: TRBV6-6; cdr3_nt: TGTGCCAGCAACCAGGGCTCTGGAAACACCATATATTTT; cdr3_aa: CASNQGSGNTIYF
clone_size: few; j_call: TRBJ2-5; d_call: TRBD2; v_call: TRBV5-1; cdr3_nt: TGCGCCAGCAGCTTGGCCGGGGGGGGTGAGACCCAGTACTTC; cdr3_aa: CASSLAGGGETQYF
clone_size: .; j_call: TRBJ1-1; d_call: .; v_call: TRBV5-1; cdr3_nt: TGCGCCAGCAGCTTTACAGGGAGCACTGAAGCTTTCTTT; cdr3_aa: CASSFTGSTEAFF
clone_size: .; j_call: TRBJ1-1; d_call: .; v_call: TRBV9; cdr3_nt: TGTGCCAGCAACCGGGGGAACACTGAAGCTTTCTTT; cdr3_aa: CASNRGNTEAFF
clone_size: .; j_call: TRBJ1-2; d_call: TRBD1; v_call: TRBV19; cdr3_nt: TGTGCCACCGCTCAAGGGGGCTTCTATGGCTACACCTTC; cdr3_aa: CATAQGGFYGYTF
clone_size: .; j_call: TRBJ1-4; d_call: .; v_call: TRBV10-3; cdr3_nt: TGTGCCAGCGCAAGGGGCCAAGCAACTAATGAAAAACTGTTTTTT; cdr3_aa: CASARGQATNEKLFF
clone_size: .; j_call: TRBJ2-3; d_call: TRBD2; v_call: TRBV28; cdr3_nt: TGTGCCAGCGGACTACTGGGTGTGGCGGGGGGCCCAACAGATACGCAGTATTTT; cdr3_aa: CASGLLGVAGGPTDTQYF
clone_size: .; j_call: TRBJ2-7; d_call: TRBD1; v_call: TRBV6-5; cdr3_nt: TGTGCCAGCAGGATAGACAGGGGGCCTTTGTACTTC; cdr3_aa: CASRIDRGPLYF
clone_size: .; j_call: TRBJ1-4; d_call: .; v_call: TRBV18; cdr3_nt: TGTGCCAGCTCCCCGGACAGATACGAAAAACTGTTTTTT; cdr3_aa: CASSPDRYEKLFF
clone_size: .; j_call: TRBJ1-2; d_call: .; v_call: TRBV4-3; cdr3_nt: TGCGCCAGCAGCCAAGAATGGGGGCTCGGCTATGGCTACACCTTC; cdr3_aa: CASSQEWGLGYGYTF
clone_size: few; j_call: TRBJ2-2; d_call: .; v_call: TRBV6-4; cdr3_nt: TGTGCCAGCAGTGACAGAAGAGGCGGGGAGCTGTTTTTT; cdr3_aa: CASSDRRGGELFF
clone_size: few; j_call: TRBJ1-6; d_call: TRBD1; v_call: TRBV18; cdr3_nt: TGTGCCAGCTCAACCTCCGGGACAGGGGGATCTAATTCACCCCTCCACTTT; cdr3_aa: CASSTSGTGGSNSPLHF
clone_size: .; j_call: TRBJ2-7; d_call: TRBD1; v_call: TRBV14; cdr3_nt: TGTGCCAGCAGCCACGATCCCGGGACAGGTAGCTCCTACGAGCAGTACTTC; cdr3_aa: CASSHDPGTGSSYEQYF